The clone carrying this T cell receptor beta chain was counted at least ten times. Its matching antigen is unknown. The CDR3 has 15 residues. Per the germline V gene, CDR1 is SGHTA and CDR2 is FQGNSA. Trimming cost V 4 bases and J 8 bases; bases outside gene matches: 9. As processed by the authors: CDR3 differences across clinicopathological groups were used to build a distant-metastasis classifier for papillary thyroid cancer. TCRdb re-analyzed the PCR reads through MiXCR. What appears here as the V and J calls and clone size reflects TCRdb's work, not the paper's. The top ten clones hold approximately 59% of a sample with approximately 13,000 clones, under 25% of them seen once. The sample is drawn from a study of metastatic and nonmetastatic thyroid tumors. About the study: Peripheral blood and tumor or nodule samples from malignant and benign thyroid patients were compared. Study-level points and caveats: Versus benign nodules, malignant thyroid tumors reportedly had significantly higher TCR beta diversity, in blood and tumor.

Thyroid surgery had not been preceded by any treatment in any patient. V usage is TRBV7-2 and J usage is TRBJ2-2, with 8 nucleotides matching TRBD2. The origin of this receptor is a male donor with papillary thyroid cancer or a benign thyroid nodule (not recorded which). Some clones in this sample may be carry-over from other donors' samples. The sample was blood. The CDR3 region has the DNA TGTGCCAGCAGCTCCGGGAGGGGGGGCCGAGGGGAGCTGTTTTTT. This sequence encodes CASSSGRGGRGELFF. Full variable domain (outside the CDR3, taken from reference TRBV7-2 and TRBJ2-2): GAGVSQSPSNKVTEKGKDVELRCDPISGHTALYWYRQSLGQGLEFLIYFQGNSAPDKSGLPSDRFSAERTGGSVSTLTIQRTQQEDSAVYLCASSSGRGGRGELFFGEGSRLTVL.